This T cell receptor (beta chain) appears in the sequencing data of a study of blood T cell dynamics during melanoma immunotherapy. The CDR3 runs to 13 residues. The germline V gene encodes CDR1 SGHRS and CDR2 YFSETQ. The V gene lost 0 bases and the J gene lost 3 bases, with 6 bases spanning the gap. Described time point: pre-treatment baseline. Apart from a couple of fast progressors, RECIST 1.1 response was judged 12 weeks post-infusion. Assay used: immunoSEQ multiplex PCR; TCRdb lists only in-frame clones, some missing. The top ten clones hold about 1.8% of a sample with 15,000 to 20,000 clones, about 89% of them seen once.

Sample: blood, taken from a patient treated with checkpoint blockade. The sequence came from a human donor with melanoma. The chain employs TRBV5-1 and TRBJ2-5; possible D gene TRBD1, 5 bases. CDR3 nucleotide sequence: TGCGCCAGCAGCTTGGTAGGGGAAGAGACCCAGTACTTC. Its translation is CASSLVGEETQYF.